This T cell receptor (beta chain) originates from a study of siplizumab effects on memory and regulatory T cells. Unstimulated subsets comprising naive, memory, effector memory and TEMRA cells were sequenced in a few donor pairs. Approximately 93,000 TCR templates per sample were assayed. The method was immunoSEQ multiplex PCR; TCRdb's version includes in-frame clones alone and lacks a portion of them. The table lists over 55,000 clones, 83% of them singletons. The CDR3 is 13 amino acids. V was cut by 0 bases and J by 4 bases, with 7 bases left in between. The V gene's germline CDR1 is SGHNT and CDR2 YYREEE (reference sequence).

This sequence was found in a human donor in good health. The chain recombines TRBV5-4 with TRBJ1-2; unclear D gene. Sequenced: memory CD4+ T cells sorted from blood. The CDR3 loop is CASSLERSYGYTF. The CDR3 bases are TGTGCCAGCAGCTTGGAGCGAAGCTATGGCTACACCTTC. Filled out from reference TRBV5-4 and TRBJ1-2, the complete variable domain reads ETGVTQSPTHLIKTRGQQVTLRCSSQSGHNTVSWYQQALGQGPQFIFQYYREEENGRGNFPPRFSGLQFPNYSSELNVNALELDDSALYLCASSLERSYGYTFGSGTRLTVV.